The clone carrying this TCR beta chain has more than one count but fewer than ten. This record belongs to a study of blood T cell repertoires in COVID-19. As for the study in general: Some COVID-19 samples were acute and others convalescent; all came from the United States, Italy and Spain.

Trimming left V 6 bases short and J 0 bases short, with 9 bases between. The germline gives CDR1 MDHEN, CDR2 SYDVKM. The CDR3 is made up of 15 amino acids. As processed by the authors: Amplified reference gene primers provided the basis for estimating nucleated cell counts. Assay: immunoSEQ multiplex PCR; the TCRdb copy retains only in-frame clones and omits some. V, J and clone size are taken as reported in that table, and D and trimming were inferred from the DNA itself. The sample yields tens of thousands of clones, approximately 84% seen once. The chain recombines TRBV28 with TRBJ1-6; D possibly corresponds to TRBD1 (5 bases). This clonotype was sampled from a human donor in a cohort sampled during active COVID-19. The sequencing sample was made of peripheral blood. The CDR3, as DNA: TGTGCCAGCAGCTCTAGGGGCTCCTATAATTCACCCCTCCACTTT. This gives the protein CASSSRGSYNSPLHF.